These 30 T cell receptor beta chains were all obtained from the same sample, sequenced in a study of CD8 T cells in Susac syndrome. With random hexamers, about 0.45 to 1 ug RNA was reverse transcribed. Each CDR3 protein gets one entry after TCRdb re-called the immunoSEQ multiplex PCR reads with MiXCR. The data show roughly 80,000 distinct CDR3 sequences, over 90% seen once. Sequences were obtained from CD8+ T cells from PBMCs. These receptors were collected from a human donor in good health.

The rearrangement joins TRBV29-1 to TRBJ2-1, with D perhaps TRBD1 or TRBD2 (5 bases each). CDR1 SQVTM and CDR2 ANQGSEA come from the germline V gene. CDR3 length: 16 residues. V lost 1 base and J lost 2, with 15 bases in between. The CDR3 reads CSVEGGSEETYNEQFF. CDR3 bases: TGCAGCGTTGAAGGGGGGTCGGAAGAAACCTACAATGAGCAGTTCTTC.

V and J are TRBV11-1 and TRBJ1-1; D not resolved. The CDR3 length is 15 residues. Trimming left V 0 bases short and J 1 base short, with 9 bases between. Germline V lookup: CDR1 SGHAT, CDR2 FQDESV (reference sequence). The CDR3 loop is CASSLAATPNTEAFF. As DNA, the CDR3 is TGTGCCAGCAGCTTAGCCGCGACGCCGAACACTGAAGCTTTCTTT.

V and J are TRBV16 and TRBJ1-2; the match to TRBD1 covers 10 bases. CDR1 is KGHSY and CDR2 is FQNENV in the germline V gene. V was pared by 0 bases and J by 6 bases, with 4 bases of the junction left unmatched. The CDR3 length is 15 residues. The CDR3 coding sequence is TGTGCCAGCAGCCAATCGGAGACAGGGGGCGATGGCTACACCTTC. Its protein is CASSQSETGGDGYTF.

The chain employs TRBV5-1 and TRBJ2-1, with TRBD2 matching over 8 bases. The junction had 4 bases not matched to a gene; V was cut back by 2 bases and J by 6 bases. The CDR3 has 14 amino acids. CDR1 and CDR2 (germline): SGHRS, YFSETQ. The DNA for the CDR3 is TGCGCCAGCAGCTTAGGACTAGCCGGCAATGAGCAGTTCTTC. It encodes CASSLGLAGNEQFF. Based on the CDR3 plus reference TRBV5-1 and TRBJ2-1, the full variable domain is KAGVTQTPRYLIKTRGQQVTLSCSPISGHRSVSWYQQTPGQGLQFLFEYFSETQRNKGNFPGRFSGRQFSNSRSEMNVSTLELGDSALYLCASSLGLAGNEQFFGPGTRLTVL.

This clonotype was seen just once. This chain uses TRBV27 with TRBJ2-5; possible D gene TRBD1, 6 bases. V was pared by 6 bases and J by 6 bases, with 17 bases between. There are 14 residues in the CDR3. Germline-derived CDR1 and CDR2 are MNHEY and SMNVEV (reference sequence). CDR3 loop: CASSTSVRGKTQYF. In DNA form, the CDR3 reads TGTGCCAGCAGCACCTCGGTGAGGGGGAAGACCCAGTACTTC.

The J gene is TRBJ2-7, the V gene TRBV9; no definite D call. This CDR3 region has 15 residues. V lost 2 bases and J 1 base, leaving 13 bases between the germline ends. Germline V CDR1 and CDR2: SGDLS, YYNGEE. The CDR3 loop is CASSVGVAPSYEQYF. In DNA form, the CDR3 reads TGTGCCAGCAGCGTTGGGGTTGCACCTTCCTACGAGCAGTACTTC.

The chain joins TRBV15 to TRBJ1-1, with TRBD1 identical over 7 bases. Germline V gives CDR1 LNHNV, CDR2 YYDKDF (reference sequence). CDR3 length equals 13 residues. V lost 8 bases, J lost 4 bases, and 7 bases stayed unmatched. In DNA form, the CDR3 reads TGTGCCACCCAGCAGGGGGGCTCCACTGAAGCTTTCTTT. Amino acid sequence: CATQQGGSTEAFF. Filled out from reference TRBV15 and TRBJ1-1, the complete variable domain reads DAMVIQNPRYQVTQFGKPVTLSCSQTLNHNVMYWYQQKSSQAPKLLFHYYDKDFNNEADTPDNFQSRRPNTSFCFLDIRSPGLGDTAMYLCATQQGGSTEAFFGQGTRLTVV.

This clonotype was counted between two and nine times. The CDR3 sequence: CSVETAGATYEQYF. The CDR3 DNA follows: TGCAGCGTTGAAACGGCAGGGGCGACCTACGAGCAGTACTTC. This rearrangement joins TRBV29-1 to TRBJ2-7; tentative D call: TRBD1 (6 bases). The CDR3 totals 14 residues. CDR1 is SQVTM, CDR2 ANQGSEA, per germline. V lost 2 bases, J lost 2 bases, and 13 bases lay in between.

The chain uses TRBV20-1 and TRBJ2-3; 8 nucleotides agree with TRBD2. This CDR3 has 22 amino acids. With V trimmed by 6 bases and J by 1 base, 30 bases remained unmatched. Germline V gene data show CDR1 as DFQATT and CDR2 as SNEGSKA (reference sequence). CDR3 loop: CSAPVSPGDTPGGPRGTDTQYF. As DNA, the CDR3 is TGCAGTGCCCCCGTATCCCCCGGGGATACTCCGGGAGGGCCGAGGGGCACAGATACGCAGTATTTT.

The CDR3 nucleotides read TGTGCCAGCAGTATCCCGGGCGTTCGGGCTGGTGAGCAGTTCTTC. This sequence encodes CASSIPGVRAGEQFF. The chain combines TRBV7-8 with TRBJ2-1; D not certain. Trimming pared 6 bases from V and 9 bases from J, leaving 21 bases between. The germline V gene encodes CDR1 SGHVS and CDR2 FQNEAQ. The CDR3 length is 15 residues.

This chain joins TRBV20-1 and TRBJ1-5, with a possible D match to TRBD1 (5 bases). Germline V gene data show CDR1 as DFQATT and CDR2 as SNEGSKA (reference sequence). This CDR3 is 15 amino acids long. Trimming shortened V by 6 bases and J by 4 bases, and 19 bases separated the two germline ends. The CDR3 DNA reads TGCAGTGCAAACGCTGCGGAGGGGACGAATCAGCCCCAGCATTTT. Translated, it gives CSANAAEGTNQPQHF.

The J gene is TRBJ2-5, the V gene TRBV13; D might be TRBD2 (6 bases). The CDR3 runs to 15 residues. Looked up from germline, CDR1 is PRHDT and CDR2 is FYEKMQ (reference sequence). V was shortened by 2 bases and J by 4 bases, with 14 bases between the two germline ends. The CDR3 reads CASSLRLGIRETQYF. CDR3 DNA: TGTGCCAGCAGCTTAAGACTAGGAATTCGAGAGACCCAGTACTTC. The full variable domain, with the rest looked up from reference TRBV13 and TRBJ2-5, is AAGVIQSPRHLIKEKRETATLKCYPIPRHDTVYWYQQGPGQDPQFLISFYEKMQSDKGSIPDRFSAQQFSDYHSELNMSSLELGDSALYFCASSLRLGIRETQYFGPGTRLLVL.

The DNA of the CDR3 is TGTGCCAGCAGTTTTTCCTTGGGCCTAGCGGGGTACAATGAGCAGTTCTTC. Encoded protein: CASSFSLGLAGYNEQFF. The chain has TRBV27 and TRBJ2-1; 9 bases fit TRBD2. The V segment lost 3 bases and the J segment 4 bases; nucleotides outside the gene matches: 10. This CDR3 is 17 amino acids long. The germline V gene encodes CDR1 MNHEY and CDR2 SMNVEV (reference sequence).

J is TRBJ2-1 and V is TRBV20-1, with D perhaps matching TRBD2 (6 bases). V lost 3 bases to trimming and J lost 7 bases, with 16 bases between them. The CDR3 loop spans 14 amino acids. Germline loops: CDR1 DFQATT, CDR2 SNEGSKA (reference sequence). The CDR3 DNA is TGCAGTGCTAGGCGTACGGGGGAGCCAAATGAGCAGTTCTTC. Its protein product is CSARRTGEPNEQFF.

Details on this clonotype: At one end, the junction sequence differs from germline, possibly due to a read error. This sequence joins TRBV5-6 and TRBJ2-3; D possibly matches TRBD1 or TRBD2 (5 bases each). CDR1 is SGHDT, CDR2 YYEEEE, per germline. CDR3 length equals 12 residues. CDR3 bases: TGTGCCAGCAGTTTGGGGGCAGATACGCAGTATTTT. This sequence encodes CASSLGADTQYF.

V is TRBV9 and J is TRBJ2-1, with 7 bases matching TRBD1. The germline V gene has CDR1 SGDLS and CDR2 YYNGEE. J was trimmed by 5 bases and V by 3 bases; bases with no gene match: 5. This CDR3 region has 14 residues. CDR3 residues: CASSAAGTDNEQFF. The CDR3 nucleotides are TGTGCCAGCAGCGCAGCCGGGACAGACAATGAGCAGTTCTTC.

This rearrangement joins TRBV20-1 to TRBJ2-7, with 7 bases that match TRBD2. The CDR3 totals 13 residues. Germline V gene lookup returns CDR1 DFQATT and CDR2 SNEGSKA (reference sequence). V shed 5 bases and J 0 bases; nucleotides not matched to a gene: 4. The chain's CDR3 is CSAGGGNSYEQYV. CDR3 bases: TGCAGTGCTGGGGGGGGGAACTCCTACGAGCAGTACGTC.

The chain combines TRBV20-1 with TRBJ2-7; TRBD2 aligns across 10 bases. From germline, CDR1 is DFQATT and CDR2 SNEGSKA (reference sequence). Unmatched junction bases numbered 7, after V lost 0 bases and J lost 2 bases. This CDR3 is 16 amino acids long. The DNA of the CDR3 is TGCAGTGCTAGAGATACAACTAGCGGGGCTACCTACGAGCAGTACGTC. Encoded protein: CSARDTTSGATYEQYV.

The chain joins TRBV5-6 to TRBJ2-5; unclear D gene. V shed 1 base and J shed 4 bases, with 8 bases lying between them. CDR3 length: 13 amino acids. The germline CDR1 and CDR2 sequences are SGHDT and YYEEEE. This chain's CDR3 is CASSLTGAETQYF. CDR3 coding DNA: TGTGCCAGCAGCTTGACCGGAGCAGAGACCCAGTACTTC.

The chain couples TRBV7-6 to TRBJ1-4; D gene uncertain. Germline assignment: CDR1 SGHVS and CDR2 FNYEAQ. The length of the CDR3 is 13 residues. Trimming took 4 bases from V and 5 from J, leaving 8 bases between them. CDR3: CASSSGQNEKLFF. The CDR3 nucleotides are TGTGCCAGCAGCTCCGGGCAAAATGAAAAACTGTTTTTT. The complete variable domain, with remaining parts taken from reference TRBV7-6 and TRBJ1-4, reads GAGVSQSPRYKVTKRGQDVALRCDPISGHVSLYWYRQALGQGPEFLTYFNYEAQQDKSGLPNDRFSAERPEGSISTLTIQRTEQRDSAMYRCASSSGQNEKLFFGSGTQLSVL.

The chain joins TRBV11-2 to TRBJ1-1, with D unclear. V was clipped by 5 bases and J by 8 bases, with 12 bases between them. Per germline, CDR1 SGHAT and CDR2 FQNNGV. The CDR3 loop spans 12 amino acids. CDR3 sequence reads: CASSPNTVEAFF. For the CDR3, the DNA is TGTGCCAGCAGCCCTAATACAGTAGAAGCTTTCTTT.

The V and J genes are TRBV27 and TRBJ2-3, with TRBD2 identical over 8 bases. With 5 bases clipped from V and 2 bases from J, the junction kept 9 bases outside the gene matches. The CDR3 is 16 residues long. Germline V gives CDR1 MNHEY, CDR2 SMNVEV (reference sequence). In nucleotides, the CDR3 is TGTGCCAGCAGTCCGACATGGACTAGCCACACAGATACGCAGTATTTT. It yields the protein CASSPTWTSHTDTQYF.

The rearrangement links TRBV20-1 to TRBJ2-3, with 8 nucleotides matching TRBD1. Looked up from germline, CDR1 is DFQATT and CDR2 is SNEGSKA (reference sequence). The CDR3 spans 14 residues. V was pared by 1 base and J by 2 bases, with 2 bases of the junction left unmatched. CDR3 loop: CSARVTGVTDTQYF. CDR3 DNA sequence: TGCAGTGCTAGAGTGACAGGGGTCACAGATACGCAGTATTTT.

The chain has TRBV6-2 or TRBV6-3 and TRBJ1-5, with TRBD1 as a possible D gene (5 bases). The CDR3 spans 16 residues. The V end lost 7 bases, the J end lost 6 bases, and 22 bases lay between the germline ends. CDR1 MNHEY and CDR2 SVGEGT come from the germline V gene. CDR3 DNA sequence: TGTGCCAGCACTACCTGGCAGGGAAGTTTTTCTCAGCCCCAGCATTTT. This translates into CASTTWQGSFSQPQHF.

The J gene is TRBJ2-5, the V gene TRBV7-9; maybe TRBD2 (6 bases). The germline V and J ends were trimmed by 2 bases and 2 bases, with 15 bases remaining between them. This CDR3 is built from 16 residues. Germline loops: CDR1 SEHNR, CDR2 FQNEAQ (reference sequence). The CDR3: CASSLIRERGQETQYF. CDR3 nucleotide sequence: TGTGCCAGCAGCTTAATACGGGAGCGCGGACAAGAGACCCAGTACTTC.

The chain carries TRBV20-1 and TRBJ2-3; 8 nucleotides agree with TRBD1. This CDR3 comprises 15 residues. Germline V gives CDR1 DFQATT, CDR2 SNEGSKA (reference sequence). The junction had 9 bases not matched to a gene; V was cut back by 6 bases and J by 1 base. CDR3 region: CSAVQGAGGTDTQYF. The CDR3 DNA is TGCAGTGCCGTTCAGGGGGCCGGTGGCACAGATACGCAGTATTTT.

The V and J genes are TRBV3-1 and TRBJ2-1; no clear D gene. The CDR3 totals 16 residues. The germline gives CDR1 LGHDT, CDR2 YNNKEL (reference sequence). V was clipped by 2 bases and J by 5 bases, with 16 bases between them. The CDR3 spells CASSQWAAGDHNEQFF. The CDR3 nucleotides read TGTGCCAGCAGCCAATGGGCGGCAGGCGACCACAATGAGCAGTTCTTC.

The CDR3 DNA reads as TGCAGCGTTGCCGTGCGCGACAGACCTAACACCGGGGAGCTGTTTTTT. Translating gives CSVAVRDRPNTGELFF. The chain joins TRBV29-1 to TRBJ2-2; TRBD1 is a possible D gene (5 bases). CDR1 and CDR2 from the germline V gene are SQVTM and ANQGSEA. Trimming took off 4 bases at V and 2 bases at J, with 17 bases between the two ends. CDR3 length: 16 amino acids.

The gene calls are TRBV20-1 and TRBJ2-7; D might be TRBD2 (5 bases). V was clipped by 3 bases and J by 2 bases, with 14 bases between them. CDR3 size: 14 residues. CDR1 is DFQATT and CDR2 is SNEGSKA in the germline V gene (reference sequence). This CDR3 reads CSAREVRMAYEQYV. The CDR3 DNA follows: TGCAGTGCTAGGGAGGTCAGGATGGCCTACGAGCAGTACGTC.

The rearrangement links TRBV7-8 to TRBJ1-4, with D possibly being TRBD1 (5 bases). Germline V gene lookup returns CDR1 SGHVS and CDR2 FQNEAQ. V was trimmed by 7 bases and J by 8 bases, leaving 17 bases between them. The length of the CDR3 is 14 residues. This CDR3 reads CASTPFLGAEKLFF. CDR3 nucleotide sequence: TGTGCCAGCACCCCGTTCCTAGGGGCGGAAAAACTGTTTTTT.